Below are 10 T cell receptor beta chains sequenced from a single sample in a study of T cells in Graves' hyperthyroidism and ophthalmopathy (dated by TCRdb to the late 2010s). Library preparation employed multiplex PCR. The sequencer listed for this sample is Illumina HiSeq 2000. The TCR beta CDR3 regions were amplified from the RNA transcripts. The first round of RT-PCR for the TCR CDR3 was performed with the HTBI primer set and the Qiagen OneStep RT-PCR kit. The raw public reads went through TCRdb reprocessing: fastp at Q25, MiXCR clone calling, in-frame beta chains kept. When rows share a CDR3 protein, they turn into one entry using the most common DNA and genes. This sample lists under 450,000 distinct CDR3 sequences; less than 20% were detected once. Roughly 14% of the sample is in the top ten clones. The sample consisted of blood. The receptors were sampled from a woman under 30 with Graves' hyperthyroidism.

The V and J genes are TRBV20-1 and TRBJ2-7, with D hard to call. CDR1 is DFQATT and CDR2 is SNEGSKA in the germline V gene (reference sequence). CDR3 length equals 12 residues. V dropped 3 bases and J dropped 3 bases, with 9 bases sitting between them. CDR3 coding DNA: TGCAGTGCTAGTCCCCCCGGCTACGAGCAGTACTTC. Translation gives CSASPPGYEQYF.

This clonotype occurred a few times. The chain joins TRBV5-1 to TRBJ2-1; 9 bases line up with TRBD1. Germline V gene data show CDR1 as SGHRS and CDR2 as YFSETQ. The ends lost 4 bases at V and 7 bases at J; junction bases unmatched: 9. This CDR3 is 15 amino acids long. DNA of the CDR3: TGCGCCAGCAGCCGACAGACAGGGGGGGCGAATGAGCAGTTCTTC. As protein: CASSRQTGGANEQFF.

The V and J genes are TRBV20-1 and TRBJ2-3; D possibly corresponds to TRBD2 (5 bases). Germline CDR1 is DFQATT and CDR2 is SNEGSKA (reference sequence). This CDR3 is built from 15 residues. V dropped 6 bases and J dropped 2 bases, with 18 bases sitting between them. For the CDR3, the DNA is TGCAGTGCCGGGAAAAGCTGGAGGCACACAGATACGCAGTATTTT. Translating it yields CSAGKSWRHTDTQYF.

This clonotype was detected many times. This chain joins TRBV20-1 and TRBJ2-7, with D maybe TRBD2 (5 bases). CDR1 is DFQATT and CDR2 is SNEGSKA in the germline V gene (reference sequence). CDR3 length: 14 residues. V lost 3 bases and J 5 bases, leaving 17 bases between the germline ends. DNA for the CDR3: TGCAGTGCTAGTCGAGGGCACTTGGGGAACGAGCAGTACTTC. This gives the protein CSASRGHLGNEQYF.

For this clonotype: This may be a read error, as it is one base from a much larger clone. This chain joins TRBV3-1 and TRBJ1-5; D gene uncertain. The CDR3 has 12 residues. Germline loops: CDR1 LGHDT, CDR2 YNNKEL (reference sequence). The germline V and J ends were trimmed by 4 bases and 9 bases, with 10 bases remaining between them. The CDR3 DNA sequence: TGTGCCAGCAGCCTCGCACTGGGGCCCCAGCATTTT. Amino acid sequence: CASSLALGPQHF.

This clonotype was counted many times. The chain links TRBV12-3 or TRBV12-4 to TRBJ2-7; TRBD1 might be the D (6 bases). V shed 5 bases and J shed 5 bases, with 16 bases lying between them. This CDR3 has 14 amino acids. Here the CDR3 DNA reads TGTGCCAGCAGTGGAGACAGGCAGCTGGACGAGCAGTACTTC. Translated: CASSGDRQLDEQYF.

This chain links TRBV19 with TRBJ1-5; possible D gene TRBD1, 5 bases. The CDR3 consists of 13 residues. V lost 5 bases, J lost 5 bases, and 10 bases lay in between. CDR1 is LNHDA and CDR2 is SQIVND in the germline V gene (reference sequence). CDR3 residues: CASSSAGYQPQHF. The CDR3 bases are TGTGCCAGTAGTTCCGCAGGGTATCAGCCCCAGCATTTT.

This clonotype was found many times. This rearrangement joins TRBV28 to TRBJ1-2; weak D call: TRBD1 (5 bases). Between the trimmed V and J ends, which lost 2 bases and 4 bases, there was a span of 8 bases. The CDR3 is 13 residues long. CDR1 MDHEN and CDR2 SYDVKM come from the germline V gene. The CDR3 loop reads CASSLEGPYGYTF. CDR3 in DNA: TGTGCCAGCAGTTTAGAGGGGCCCTATGGCTACACCTTC.

The CDR3 is CASSWGTGEAGELFF. CDR3 DNA: TGTGCCAGCAGTTGGGGGACAGGGGAAGCCGGGGAGCTGTTTTTT. The V and J genes are TRBV27 and TRBJ2-2; TRBD1 aligns across 10 bases. Germline trimming cut 4 bases from V and 6 bases from J; bases unmatched to any gene: 5. The CDR3 spans 15 residues. Germline V lookup: CDR1 MNHEY, CDR2 SMNVEV (reference sequence).

The gene calls are TRBV5-1 and TRBJ2-2; TRBD2 aligns across 14 bases. This CDR3 is built from 16 residues. J gave up 6 bases and V 4 bases, and 5 bases lay outside the gene matches. Germline CDR1 reads SGHRS; CDR2 reads YFSETQ. CDR3 residues: CASSPGLAGVPGELFF. The CDR3 coding sequence is TGCGCCAGCAGCCCGGGACTAGCGGGGGTCCCCGGGGAGCTGTTTTTT.